The following is a TCR beta chain sequence with its context. Antigen: not known. Every immunoSEQ plate was one replicate of a subset's evenly spread DNA. It was 200 ng DNA, about 30,000 T cell genomes, that sorted-subset replicate PCRs used. Repertoires were generated with immunoSEQ multiplex PCR, while TCRdb's copy carries only in-frame clones and drops some. The repertoire holds about 2 million clones, approximately 94% seen once, with about 1.1% in the top ten. The naive CD8 population came from CD45RO-negative cells selected for CCR7, without terminally differentiated effector memory CD45RA+ cells. The sample comes from a study of shared clonotypes between healthy human individuals. The study, taken as a whole, reports: Sharing across several donors was seen in 4% to 6.5% of naive CD4 clonotypes. At large depth, rarefaction still showed sorted-subset sequencing to be incomplete.

J was trimmed by 5 bases and V by 5 bases; bases with no gene match: 10. Looked up from germline, CDR1 is SNHLY and CDR2 is FYNNEI. The CDR3 totals 16 residues. V is TRBV2 and J is TRBJ2-1, with TRBD2 matching 9 bases. This receptor was taken from a man aged 18 to 29 in good health. The sample comprised naive CD8+ T cells sorted from blood. CDR3 DNA sequence: TGTGCCAGCAGTTCCGTGGCTAGCGGGATCCACAATGAGCAGTTCTTC. Translating gives CASSSVASGIHNEQFF.